The next 8 T cell receptor beta chains were all read from a single sample in a study of cytomegalovirus exposure and HLA in healthy donors. PCR involved 60 Vbeta and 13 Jbeta primers. The data were produced by immunoSEQ multiplex PCR, yet TCRdb's version contains in-frame clones alone and is incomplete. Seen here are roughly 170,000 clones, around 78% observed once, and the top ten hold approximately 13%. Specimen: PBMCs. The source of these receptors is a woman in her forties or fifties in good health and CMV-seropositive.

The chain is built from TRBV7-9 and TRBJ2-5; 11 positions agree with TRBD2. V dropped 5 bases and J dropped 2; count of bases not matched to a gene: 7. CDR1 is SEHNR and CDR2 is FQNEAQ in the germline V gene (reference sequence). The CDR3 extends over 16 amino acids. The CDR3: CASSPRASGGQETQYF. The CDR3 region has the DNA TGTGCCAGCAGCCCACGGGCTAGCGGGGGGCAAGAGACCCAGTACTTC.

The genes are TRBV27 and TRBJ1-2; 7 bases fit TRBD1. This CDR3 spans 14 amino acids. V lost 0 bases, J lost 5 bases, and 3 bases stayed unmatched. The germline gives CDR1 MNHEY, CDR2 SMNVEV (reference sequence). This CDR3 reads CASSLSQGEYGYTF. CDR3 nucleotide sequence: TGTGCCAGCAGTTTATCTCAGGGGGAGTATGGCTACACCTTC.

This sequence joins TRBV9 and TRBJ2-3; 9 nucleotides agree with TRBD2. The CDR3 has 15 amino acids. V lost 10 bases and J lost 2; bases outside the gene matches: 11. The germline V gene has CDR1 SGDLS and CDR2 YYNGEE. The CDR3 bases are TGTGCCGCGTCTATAGCGGGGGACCCCACAGATACGCAGTATTTT. Protein sequence: CAASIAGDPTDTQYF.

The gene calls are TRBV18 and TRBJ1-1; 9 nucleotides align to TRBD1. Germline V gives CDR1 KGHSH, CDR2 LQKENI. The CDR3 consists of 15 residues. Trimming removed 5 bases from V and 7 bases from J; junction bases left unmatched: 11. The CDR3 protein is CASSSGTGSSGEAFF. CDR3 nucleotides: TGTGCCAGCTCATCCGGGACAGGGAGTTCCGGTGAAGCTTTCTTT.

The chain employs TRBV19 and TRBJ2-7; no clear D gene. The CDR3 runs 13 residues. The germline V gene has CDR1 LNHDA and CDR2 SQIVND (reference sequence). V gave up 3 bases and J gave up 3 bases, with 9 bases separating them. The CDR3 nucleotides read TGTGCCAGTAGTATGAAGAGAAACTACGAGCAGTACTTC. Protein: CASSMKRNYEQYF.

This clone has only one observation. The chain has TRBV12-5 and TRBJ2-1; 8 nucleotides align to TRBD1. CDR1 and CDR2 from the germline V gene are LGHNT and FRNRAP. J was trimmed by 4 bases and V by 0 bases; bases with no gene match: 2. This CDR3 has 15 amino acids. The CDR3 spells CASGLVQGGYNEQFF. CDR3 nucleotides: TGTGCTAGTGGTTTGGTACAGGGGGGTTACAATGAGCAGTTCTTC.

The rearrangement joins TRBV13 to TRBJ2-7; TRBD1 matches 8 bases. This CDR3 comprises 15 residues. CDR1 is PRHDT and CDR2 is FYEKMQ in the germline V gene (reference sequence). The V and J ends lost 0 bases and 0 bases, in that order; junction bases with no gene match: 1. CDR3 loop: CASSLGTGVSYEQYF. Written as DNA, the CDR3 is TGTGCCAGCAGCTTAGGGACAGGGGTCTCCTACGAGCAGTACTTC.

This chain uses TRBV7-9 with TRBJ2-5, with 8 bases aligning to TRBD1. CDR1 is SEHNR, CDR2 FQNEAQ, per germline (reference sequence). V was clipped by 5 bases and J by 3 bases; unmatched bases: 8. The CDR3 has 15 amino acids. CDR3 in amino acids: CASSHLLDREETQYF. The CDR3 DNA sequence: TGTGCCAGCAGCCATCTACTGGACAGGGAAGAGACCCAGTACTTC.